Listed here are 16 T cell receptor beta chains from one sample, sequenced in a study of cytomegalovirus exposure and HLA in healthy donors. Researchers ran the PCR with 60 Vbeta and 13 Jbeta primers. Generated by immunoSEQ multiplex PCR, the TCRdb table keeps only in-frame clones and is missing some. Here the sample spans more than 95,000 clones, 60% to 80% being singletons. Sequences were obtained from PBMCs. The source of these receptors is a woman aged 45-65 years in good health and CMV-seronegative.

The rearrangement joins TRBV9 to TRBJ2-1; a weak D match, TRBD1 (8 bases). The CDR3 is made up of 19 amino acids. Trimming pared 4 bases from V and 7 bases from J, leaving 30 bases between. Germline CDR1 SGDLS, CDR2 YYNGEE. Here the CDR3 reads CASSSRLGRGQVLGNEQFF. The CDR3 DNA sequence: TGTGCCAGCAGCTCCCGCCTGGGGAGGGGACAGGTTTTGGGGAATGAGCAGTTCTTC.

This clone was seen many times. At the DNA level, this CDR3 is encoded by other sequences in the same sample as well. CDR3 sequence reads: CASSAGTEAFF. CDR3 sequence (DNA): TGTGCCAGCAGTGCGGGGACTGAAGCTTTCTTT. This rearrangement joins TRBV2 to TRBJ1-1; D is uncertain. The CDR3 loop spans 11 amino acids. Germline values: CDR1 SNHLY, CDR2 FYNNEI. V lost 4 bases to trimming and J lost 5 bases, with 5 bases between them.

The chain couples TRBV28 to TRBJ2-1, with 7 bases aligning to TRBD1. Germline V gene data show CDR1 as MDHEN and CDR2 as SYDVKM. The CDR3 spans 14 residues. Trimming at V came to 5 bases and at J to 6 bases, leaving 7 bases not matched to a gene. The CDR3 is CASSRQGASNEQFF. CDR3 coding DNA: TGTGCCAGCAGTAGACAGGGAGCAAGCAATGAGCAGTTCTTC.

The chain joins TRBV4-3 to TRBJ1-1; D unclear. CDR3 length: 14 amino acids. Germline V CDR1 and CDR2: LGHNA, YSLEER. The V end lost 0 bases, the J end lost 11 bases, and 16 bases lay between the germline ends. CDR3 nucleotides: TGCGCCAGCAGCCAAGATCTAGGTAAGGATCGGGCTTTCTTT. This translates into CASSQDLGKDRAFF.

The sample holds a few counts of this clone. The CDR3 loop reads CASSQEGGKGRYTQYF. DNA of the CDR3: TGTGCCAGCAGCCAAGAAGGAGGGAAGGGCCGGTATACGCAGTATTTT. The rearrangement joins TRBV4-2 to TRBJ2-3, with D maybe TRBD2 (6 bases). The length of the CDR3 is 16 residues. V was clipped by 0 bases and J by 7 bases, with 17 bases between them. CDR1 and CDR2 (germline): LGHNA, YNFKEQ.

Comments on this clone: The junction shows a germline mismatch at one end, possibly a read error. This chain connects TRBV7-7 to TRBJ2-5, with D perhaps TRBD2 (5 bases). This CDR3 contains 13 residues. Germline assignment: CDR1 SSHAT and CDR2 FNYEAQ (reference sequence). Here the CDR3 DNA reads TGTGCTAGCAGCTTAGGACTCCAAGAGACCCAGTACTTC. Its translation is CASSLGLQETQYF.

This chain joins TRBV5-8 and TRBJ2-3; the match to TRBD2 covers 9 bases. Germline V CDR1 and CDR2: SGHTS, YDEGEE. The CDR3 consists of 15 residues. With 1 base clipped from V and 0 bases from J, the junction kept 0 bases outside the gene matches. The CDR3 protein is CASSLTSGSTDTQYF. The CDR3 coding sequence is TGTGCCAGCAGCTTGACTAGCGGGAGCACAGATACGCAGTATTTT.

The chain combines TRBV4-3 with TRBJ1-2, with D unclear. CDR1 is LGHNA and CDR2 is YSLEER in the germline V gene. There are 15 residues in the CDR3. V shed 0 bases and J shed 3 bases, with 11 bases lying between them. The CDR3 coding sequence is TGCGCCAGCAGCCAAGATCGGGCGGGGTACTATGGCTACACCTTC. Protein sequence: CASSQDRAGYYGYTF.

The chain carries TRBV5-1 and TRBJ1-2; 8 nucleotides line up with TRBD1. J lost 6 bases, V lost 2 bases, and 6 bases had no gene match. The CDR3 is 14 residues long. Germline CDR1 and CDR2: SGHRS and YFSETQ. The CDR3 reads CASSFGQGEDGYTF. The DNA for the CDR3 is TGCGCCAGCAGCTTCGGACAGGGCGAAGATGGCTACACCTTC. Full variable domain (missing parts from reference TRBV5-1 and TRBJ1-2): KAGVTQTPRYLIKTRGQQVTLSCSPISGHRSVSWYQQTPGQGLQFLFEYFSETQRNKGNFPGRFSGRQFSNSRSEMNVSTLELGDSALYLCASSFGQGEDGYTFGSGTRLTVV.

This sequence joins TRBV12-2 and TRBJ2-1; the table assigns TRBD2, which was not confirmed against the DNA. TRBV12-2 is a listed pseudogene. The CDR3 is 16 amino acids. For the CDR3, the DNA is TGTGCAAGTCGCTTCAGTCGGAGACGTCCCGAGCGCGAGCAGTTCTTC. Its translation is CASRFSRRRPEREQFF.

The chain is built from TRBV6-1 and TRBJ2-7; 8 bases match TRBD1. The CDR3 consists of 15 residues. V was pared by 6 bases and J by 7 bases, with 14 bases of the junction left unmatched. The germline V gene has CDR1 MNHNS and CDR2 SASEGT. The CDR3 DNA is TGTGCCAGCAGGAAGACAGGGGACGGAGGAGAAGAGCAGTACTTC. This codes for CASRKTGDGGEEQYF.

The chain recombines TRBV5-4 with TRBJ2-7; 9 bases align to TRBD1. V dropped 3 bases and J dropped 3; count of bases not matched to a gene: 4. Germline CDR1 is SGHNT and CDR2 is YYREEE (reference sequence). The CDR3 covers 14 residues. CDR3 DNA: TGTGCCAGCAGCTCCGGGACAGGGAACTACGAGCAGTACTTC. Translated, it gives CASSSGTGNYEQYF.

This clone came up once. This chain connects TRBV10-3 to TRBJ1-2; D might be TRBD1 (6 bases). The CDR3 sequence is 15 residues long. The V and J ends lost 0 bases and 7 bases respectively, with 15 bases between them. Germline V gives CDR1 ENHRY, CDR2 SYGVKD. The CDR3 spells CAISESNQGFSGYTF. Here the CDR3 DNA reads TGTGCCATCAGTGAGTCGAATCAGGGGTTCTCTGGCTACACCTTC.

The chain uses TRBV7-2 and TRBJ2-3; D may be TRBD2 (6 bases). The CDR3 loop spans 16 amino acids. Germline CDR1 SGHTA, CDR2 FQGNSA. Trimming left V 5 bases short and J 0 bases short, with 15 bases between. The CDR3 DNA follows: TGTGCCAGCAGCACCCTTAGCGGTCCTAGCACAGATACGCAGTATTTT. Its translation: CASSTLSGPSTDTQYF. Together with reference TRBV7-2 and TRBJ2-3, the CDR3 gives the full variable domain: GAGVSQSPSNKVTEKGKDVELRCDPISGHTALYWYRQSLGQGLEFLIYFQGNSAPDKSGLPSDRFSAERTGGSVSTLTIQRTQQEDSAVYLCASSTLSGPSTDTQYFGPGTRLTVL.

The chain carries TRBV28 and TRBJ2-7; 7 bases are shared with TRBD1. V lost 5 bases and J lost 2; bases outside the gene matches: 6. Germline CDR1 reads MDHEN; CDR2 reads SYDVKM. This CDR3 is built from 14 residues. The CDR3 loop reads CASSQQGLTYEQYF. The CDR3 DNA reads as TGTGCCAGCAGTCAACAGGGGTTAACCTACGAGCAGTACTTC.

The gene calls are TRBV23-1 and TRBJ1-4; maybe TRBD1 (5 bases). Being an ORF, TRBV23-1 has a function that is uncertain. The CDR3 runs 14 residues. The V end lost 0 bases, the J end lost 4 bases, and 6 bases lay between the germline ends. CDR3 DNA: TGCGCCAGCAGTCAATCTACAGGTAATGAAAAACTGTTTTTT. Protein: CASSQSTGNEKLFF.